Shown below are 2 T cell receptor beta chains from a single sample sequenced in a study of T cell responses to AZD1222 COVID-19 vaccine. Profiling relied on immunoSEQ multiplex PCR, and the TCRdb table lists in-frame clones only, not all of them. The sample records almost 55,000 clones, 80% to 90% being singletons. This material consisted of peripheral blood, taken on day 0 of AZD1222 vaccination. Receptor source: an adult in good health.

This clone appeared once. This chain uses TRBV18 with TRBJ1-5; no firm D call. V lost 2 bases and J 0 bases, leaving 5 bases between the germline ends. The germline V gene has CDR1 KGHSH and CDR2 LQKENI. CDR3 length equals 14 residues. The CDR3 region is CASSPTNSNQPQHF. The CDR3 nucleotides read TGTGCCAGCTCACCAACGAATAGCAATCAGCCCCAGCATTTT.

CDR3 in DNA: TGTGCCAGTAGCCCTCAACTAGCGGGAGTATCCGGGGAGCTGTTTTTT. Translated: CASSPQLAGVSGELFF. The chain recombines TRBV6-4 with TRBJ2-2, with 11 bases aligning to TRBD2. Germline V CDR1 and CDR2: MRHNA, SNTAGT. The CDR3 consists of 16 residues. The V segment lost 9 bases and the J segment 6 bases; nucleotides outside the gene matches: 12.